These 19 T cell receptor beta chains originate from one sample sequenced in a study of vaccination and CD4 T cells after COVID-19 (dated by TCRdb to the early 2020s). In light of the paper, this sample's treatment or condition label describes: approximately 9-day PBMC culture with coronavirus spike peptide pools or control peptides (ViraFEST assay). Library construction relied on PCR. Sequenced using an Illumina iSeq 100. TCR sequencing of DNA from cultured CD4+ T cells used the Oncomine TCR Beta short-read assay at the Johns Hopkins FTIC core. TCRdb reanalyzed the raw reads on its own, using fastp at Q25 for trimming and MiXCR for clone calling, and kept in-frame beta chains. Records with the same CDR3 protein are collapsed into one entry carrying the most frequent genes and DNA. This sample holds roughly 3,300 distinct CDR3 sequences; around 19% were observed only once. The ten largest clones take up 25% to 30% of the sample.

No antigens are known for them. The sample taken for sequencing was CD4+ T cells from blood, cultured in vitro. These receptors came from a human donor who had recovered from COVID-19.

This clonotype is classed as medium-sized (0.01 to 0.1%). The chain joins TRBV6-1 to TRBJ2-2, with 12 positions matching TRBD2. Germline V gene sequence: CDR1 MNHNS, CDR2 SASEGT. J lost 5 bases, V lost 5 bases, and 3 bases had no gene match. The CDR3 contains 15 residues. The CDR3, as DNA: TGTGCCAGCAGTCCGGGACTAGCGGGTACCGGGGAGCTGTTTTTT. It specifies CASSPGLAGTGELFF.

This chain joins TRBV5-1 and TRBJ2-7, with TRBD2 as a possible D gene (5 bases). The CDR3 consists of 13 residues. Germline V gene sequence: CDR1 SGHRS, CDR2 YFSETQ. Trimming shortened V by 4 bases and J by 0 bases, and 8 bases separated the two germline ends. The CDR3 DNA reads as TGCGCCAGCAGCCCGGGGAGCTCCTACGAGCAGTACTTC. As protein: CASSPGSSYEQYF.

By sample share, this clonotype is medium-sized. The chain recombines TRBV6-5 with TRBJ1-1; 7 bases are shared with TRBD1. V was clipped by 4 bases and J by 0 bases; unmatched bases: 2. This CDR3 region has 14 residues. The germline V gene has CDR1 MNHEY and CDR2 SVGAGI. In DNA, the CDR3 is TGTGCCAGCAGTTCCAGGGGGGTGAACACTGAAGCTTTCTTT. Amino acids: CASSSRGVNTEAFF.

The chain is built from TRBV27 and TRBJ1-1; no firm D call. The CDR3 has 12 residues. The germline gives CDR1 MNHEY, CDR2 SMNVEV (reference sequence). Trimming took off 6 bases at V and 10 bases at J, with 15 bases between the two ends. DNA of the CDR3: TGTGCCAGCAGCCCCCTAGGGAGTAGAGCTTTCTTT. This codes for CASSPLGSRAFF.

This clonotype appeared once. In this CDR3 the conserved last residue, phenylalanine or tryptophan, is missing, so a read error is likely. The chain uses TRBV4-2 and TRBJ2-7; 12 bases map to TRBD2. Trimming cost V 4 bases and J 3 bases; bases outside gene matches: 4. CDR1 is LGHNA and CDR2 is YNFKEQ in the germline V gene. The length of the CDR3 is 15 residues. DNA of the CDR3: TGTGCCAGCAGCCGGTCTAGCGGGGGGGACTACGAGCAGTACCTC. It encodes CASSRSSGGDYEQYL.

The chain couples TRBV6-2 or TRBV6-3 to TRBJ2-7; possible D gene TRBD1, 7 bases. The V gene's germline CDR1 is MNHEY and CDR2 SVGEGT. Trimming removed 5 bases at V and 9 bases at J, with 20 bases between. The CDR3 runs to 14 residues. The chain's CDR3 is CASSAGQILQVQYF. The CDR3, as DNA: TGTGCCAGCAGTGCGGGACAGATTTTACAGGTGCAGTACTTC.

This clonotype was detected a few times. The chain is built from TRBV10-2 and TRBJ1-5, with D perhaps matching TRBD1 (5 bases). The CDR3 sequence is 13 residues long. Deletions cut 5 bases from V and 5 bases from J, with 10 bases between. Germline V gene lookup returns CDR1 WSHSY and CDR2 SAAADI. The CDR3 loop reads CASSRTSDQPQHF. CDR3 nucleotides: TGCGCCAGCAGTCGGACATCCGATCAGCCCCAGCATTTT.

This clonotype was recorded a few times. The gene calls are TRBV6-4 and TRBJ2-2; 10 positions match TRBD2. This CDR3 spans 16 amino acids. Germline loops: CDR1 MRHNA, CDR2 SNTAGT. V gave up 4 bases and J gave up 2 bases; unmatched junction bases: 4. CDR3 in amino acids: CASSGLAGANTGELFF. In nucleotides, the CDR3 is TGTGCCAGCAGTGGTCTAGCGGGAGCTAACACCGGGGAGCTGTTTTTT.

The V call is TRBV7-9, the J call TRBJ1-4; D is perhaps TRBD1 (5 bases). There are 14 residues in the CDR3. Trimming took off 10 bases at V and 5 bases at J, with 17 bases between the two ends. In germline, CDR1 is SEHNR, CDR2 FQNEAQ (reference sequence). The CDR3 coding sequence is TGTGCCATCGTCCCGGGACGTACAAATGAAAAACTGTTTTTT. Translated: CAIVPGRTNEKLFF.

This clonotype qualifies as medium-sized (0.01 to 0.1%). This chain joins TRBV7-8 and TRBJ2-3; D uncertain. This CDR3 is 11 amino acids long. Per the germline V gene, CDR1 is SGHVS and CDR2 is FQNEAQ. Trimming stripped 5 bases from V and 2 bases from J, with 2 bases between. The CDR3 reads CASSLTDTQYF. CDR3 DNA: TGTGCCAGCAGCCTCACAGATACGCAGTATTTT.

This clonotype was observed once. This rearrangement joins TRBV7-2 to TRBJ2-5, with D perhaps being TRBD1 or TRBD2 (5 bases each). Trimming cost V 4 bases and J 5 bases, with 17 bases left between them. This CDR3 is 15 amino acids long. Germline values: CDR1 SGHTA, CDR2 FQGNSA. CDR3 amino acids: CASSYPGTPRETQYF. For the CDR3, the DNA is TGTGCCAGCAGCTACCCCGGGACCCCTAGGGAGACCCAGTACTTC.

This chain connects TRBV3-1 to TRBJ1-5; D is possibly TRBD1 (5 bases). This CDR3 contains 15 residues. V was shortened by 0 bases and J by 3 bases, with 9 bases between the two germline ends. Per the germline V gene, CDR1 is LGHDT and CDR2 is YNNKEL (reference sequence). CDR3 in DNA: TGTGCCAGCAGCCAAGATGGACAACCCAATCAGCCCCAGCATTTT. This codes for CASSQDGQPNQPQHF. Full variable domain (remainder filled in from reference TRBV3-1 and TRBJ1-5): DTAVSQTPKYLVTQMGNDKSIKCEQNLGHDTMYWYKQDSKKFLKIMFSYNNKELIINETVPNRFSPKSPDKAHLNLHINSLELGDSAVYFCASSQDGQPNQPQHFGDGTRLSIL.

This clonotype was picked up a small number of times. The V and J genes are TRBV20-1 and TRBJ1-2; maybe TRBD1 (5 bases). The CDR3 spans 14 residues. CDR1 and CDR2 (germline): DFQATT, SNEGSKA (reference sequence). V lost 6 bases and J lost 8, with 22 bases in between. The chain's CDR3 is CSARAGTQSAGYTF. In DNA form, the CDR3 reads TGCAGTGCCCGGGCCGGGACTCAGAGCGCGGGCTACACCTTC.

This CDR3 reads CASSLGMGQGGYEQYF. CDR3 nucleotides: TGCGCCAGCAGCCTAGGAATGGGACAGGGGGGCTACGAGCAGTACTTC. The V and J genes are TRBV5-1 and TRBJ2-7; 11 bases align to TRBD1. Per the germline V gene, CDR1 is SGHRS and CDR2 is YFSETQ. The CDR3 has 16 residues. With V trimmed by 4 bases and J by 3 bases, 9 bases remained unmatched.

V gene TRBV19 combines with J gene TRBJ1-2; D might be TRBD1 (6 bases). The CDR3 runs 16 residues. V was shortened by 8 bases and J by 4 bases, with 23 bases between the two germline ends. In germline, CDR1 is LNHDA, CDR2 SQIVND (reference sequence). CDR3: CASASTGTKTIYGYTF. The CDR3 nucleotides read TGTGCCAGTGCCAGTACCGGGACAAAAACCATCTATGGCTACACCTTC.

The chain links TRBV7-2 to TRBJ2-3; D gene ambiguous. Trimming took 5 bases from V and 0 from J, leaving 9 bases between them. Germline values: CDR1 SGHTA, CDR2 FQGNSA. This CDR3 contains 14 residues. CDR3 amino acids: CASSPRKSTDTQYF. In nucleotides, the CDR3 is TGTGCCAGCAGCCCCCGAAAGAGCACAGATACGCAGTATTTT.

The J gene is TRBJ2-2, the V gene TRBV6-1; possibly TRBD1 for D (5 bases). This CDR3 is 14 amino acids long. Trimming took 8 bases from V and 1 from J, leaving 11 bases between them. Germline-derived CDR1 and CDR2 are MNHNS and SASEGT. Written as DNA, the CDR3 is TGTGCCAGCCAGGGCGGTCTGAACACCGGGGAGCTGTTTTTT. It yields the protein CASQGGLNTGELFF.

This clonotype was seen a few times. This chain's CDR3 is CASRDRGRADTQYF. CDR3 bases: TGTGCCAGCCGGGACAGGGGTCGAGCAGATACGCAGTATTTT. This chain joins TRBV12-3 or TRBV12-4 and TRBJ2-3, with 10 bases lining up with TRBD1. Trimming took 8 bases from V and 4 from J; bases not matched to a gene: 6. The CDR3 contains 14 residues.

The rearrangement uses TRBV5-1 and TRBJ2-7; D may correspond to TRBD1 or TRBD2 (6 bases each). V was trimmed by 5 bases and J by 4 bases, leaving 16 bases between them. The CDR3 loop spans 14 amino acids. Germline lookup yields CDR1 SGHRS and CDR2 YFSETQ. As DNA, the CDR3 is TGCGCCAGCAGGCCTGGGGGGCTTTATTACGAGCAGTACTTC. Protein product: CASRPGGLYYEQYF.